This T cell receptor (beta chain) originates from a study of blood T cell repertoires in COVID-19. Original analysis: Nucleated cell counts were estimated from reference gene primer amplification. The assay was immunoSEQ multiplex PCR, and TCRdb's table has in-frame clones only and misses some. The V and J calls and the clone size are those of that table, but D and trimming were determined from the DNA. This repertoire shows around 110,000 clones, less than 90% found once; its top ten account for under 3%. Sequenced: peripheral blood. This TCR was sampled from a man aged 30 to 45 with acute or convalescent COVID-19.

CDR3 residues: CASSYGPVYEQYV. The CDR3 DNA follows: TGTGCCAGCAGTTATGGTCCGGTTTACGAGCAGTACGTC. The chain uses TRBV6-2 or TRBV6-3 and TRBJ2-7; D unclear. The CDR3 spans 13 residues. V was shortened by 3 bases and J by 4 bases, with 10 bases between the two germline ends. Germline lookup yields CDR1 MNHEY and CDR2 SVGEGT.